Described below is a single T cell receptor beta chain sequence and its context. Its target antigen remains unknown. Per-nucleotide qualities are absent, and no much larger clonotype sits a single base away. The library was generated by 5' RACE. This sample was sequenced with an Illumina HiSeq 2500. The second PCR ran for about 6 to 12 cycles and used a J-beta primer mix along with a sample-barcoded 5' primer. A template-switch 5' adaptor carrying 12 random nucleotides introduced a unique molecular identifier onto each TCR beta cDNA molecule. Each sample yielded at least 2.5 million CDR3-containing paired-end reads. The Mint cDNA synthesis kit, primed by a TRBC-specific oligonucleotide, was used to synthesize first-strand cDNA from all RNA. After uracil-DNA glycosylase treatment, a first 18-cycle PCR used universal primers M1SS and BC2_uni_R on all cDNA. Turning to the authors' computational methods: For normalization, 1 million high-quality reads, each with a distinct molecular identifier, were randomly selected from each sample. Reads with shared molecular identifiers were discarded instead of being binned into consensus sequences. MiTCR, run with a Q25 quality threshold and the strictest error-elimination algorithm, handled CDR3 identification, clonotype clustering and error correction. A nonparametric unseen species model using Euler transformation provided a lower-bound estimate of total TCR beta diversity. The raw public reads went through TCRdb reprocessing: fastp at Q25, MiXCR clone calling, in-frame beta chains kept. Rows are combined by CDR3 protein, so each entry shows the most common genes and DNA. For this entry, the V and J calls and clone size follow TCRdb and not the study's own pipeline. This sample lists around 1,500,000 distinct CDR3 sequences; roughly 28% were detected once. 7.7% of the sample rests with the top ten.

This entry comes from a study of blood T cells in healthy people across ages (dated by TCRdb to the mid-2010s). The study in broad terms: In model experiments, template switching captured about one uniquely barcoded TCR beta cDNA molecule for every two T cells. To track age-related changes in TCR beta repertoire diversity, the study relied on deep sequencing normalized with unique cDNA molecular identifiers. The donors were divided into four age groups: young (average around 16 years), middle-aged (over 35), aged (roughly 66) and long-lived (nearly 85). To avoid experimental bias, donors of different ages were spread randomly across the sequencing lanes. Using the same blood draw, the study looked at two additional independent replicas of 1 million unique cDNA reads for two donors, one aged 18 to 29 and the other aged 80 or older. Results and caveats for the whole study, not just this receptor: Conclusive comparison of naive and antigen-experienced compartments was prevented by the profiling of bulk unsorted PBMCs. Estimates of total diversity based on one million sequenced T cells were regarded as lower bounds and as underestimates. Observed TCR beta diversity per million T cells fell roughly linearly with age, and a significant reduction was already apparent by age roughly 40. A strong correlation was found between observed TCR beta diversity and the percentage of naive T cells measured by flow cytometry. Because the CMV infection status of the donors was unknown, age-related changes in expanded clonotypes may potentially have been confounded. Compared with the aged group, the long-lived group had more naive CD4+ T cells, fewer expanded clones and increased TCR diversity, a pattern suggesting age selection.

The donors were about 40 Caucasian individuals from Russia, aged 6 to 90 years, who were systemically healthy. Around 10 milliliters of peripheral blood were drawn from each donor into EDTA-treated Vacutainer tubes. PBMCs were isolated by Ficoll-Paque density-gradient centrifugation, with at least 7 million obtained per sample. Total RNA, at least 5 micrograms per sample, was extracted from PBMCs with Trizol reagent. The percentages of naive CD45RAhigh/CD27high T cells were determined by flow cytometry on a PBMC aliquot from every donor. CDR1 and CDR2 are drawn from the germline V gene: MNHEY, SVGEGT. The V end loses 7 bases and the J end loses 1 base, and a stretch of 13 bases separates them. The CDR3 holds 15 amino acids from the cysteine to the phenylalanine. The read is trimmed to its CDR3 DNA, 45 bases read in frame from base 1.

The rearrangement combines TRBV6-2 or TRBV6-3 with TRBJ2-2; the D gene is perhaps TRBD2, from 6 matching bases. The material sequenced was blood. The TCR originated in a woman between 25 and 40 years old in good health. The CDR3 has the sequence CASNPWRVNTGELFF. The sequenced DNA is TGTGCCAGCAACCCCTGGAGGGTGAACACCGGGGAGCTGTTTTTT.